The 11 T cell receptor beta chains presented below share a single source sample, sequenced in a study of PD-L1 blockade in urothelial cancer. Generated by immunoSEQ multiplex PCR, the TCRdb table keeps only in-frame clones and is missing some. The table lists about 52,000 clones, around 82% of them singletons. Sequencing used PBMCs, obtained around atezolizumab (anti-PD-L1) treatment. These receptors were collected from a man aged 35 to 55 with urothelial cancer.

The chain joins TRBV5-1 to TRBJ2-7, with 8 bases that match TRBD1. This CDR3 is 16 amino acids long. V trimming: 4 bases; J trimming: 4 bases; junction bases outside the gene matches: 13. Germline CDR1 reads SGHRS; CDR2 reads YFSETQ. This CDR3 is CASSTQAQGASYEQYF. The CDR3 region has the DNA TGCGCCAGCAGCACCCAGGCCCAGGGGGCATCTTACGAGCAGTACTTC.

This rearrangement joins TRBV6-5 to TRBJ2-7; D is undetermined. The CDR3 runs 13 residues. Germline V lookup: CDR1 MNHEY, CDR2 SVGAGI. Deletions cut 0 bases from V and 7 bases from J, with 10 bases between. CDR3 residues: CASSYSRLQEQYF. Here the CDR3 DNA reads TGTGCCAGCAGTTACTCGAGGCTGCAGGAGCAGTACTTC.

This clone was counted a single time. V is TRBV7-9 and J is TRBJ1-4, with D perhaps matching TRBD1 (6 bases). Trimming shortened V by 2 bases and J by 8 bases, and 12 bases separated the two germline ends. CDR1 is SEHNR, CDR2 FQNEAQ, per germline (reference sequence). This CDR3 contains 14 residues. CDR3 nucleotides: TGTGCCAGCAGCTTACACAGGGCGAACGAAAAACTGTTTTTT. This translates into CASSLHRANEKLFF.

This clone was seen just once. J is TRBJ2-2 and V is TRBV6-1; D remains unclear. CDR1 and CDR2 (germline): MNHNS, SASEGT. Trimming stripped 6 bases from V and 2 bases from J, with 10 bases between. The length of the CDR3 is 14 residues. The CDR3 DNA sequence: TGTGCCAGCAGCTTACAAGTCAACACCGGGGAGCTGTTTTTT. This gives the protein CASSLQVNTGELFF.

The rearrangement joins TRBV19 to TRBJ1-4; possible D gene TRBD1, 5 bases. Germline V CDR1 and CDR2: LNHDA, SQIVND (reference sequence). Trimming removed 5 bases at V and 7 bases at J, with 20 bases between. The length of the CDR3 is 16 residues. CDR3 nucleotide sequence: TGTGCCAGTAGTTACTCGGGAGCTACGGGGGGTGAAAAACTGTTTTTT. It yields the protein CASSYSGATGGEKLFF.

The V and J genes are TRBV4-1 and TRBJ1-4; D unresolved. The CDR3 runs to 13 residues. CDR1 and CDR2 from the germline V gene are MGHRA and YSYEKL. Trimming left V 1 base short and J 10 bases short, with 10 bases between. The CDR3 DNA sequence: TGCGCCAGCAGCCAAGTCATTACCGGAAAACTGTTTTTT. Its protein is CASSQVITGKLFF.

This clone has a single count. This chain connects TRBV9 to TRBJ2-7; 9 bases line up with TRBD1. The junction had 16 bases not matched to a gene; V was cut back by 2 bases and J by 1 base. Looked up from germline, CDR1 is SGDLS and CDR2 is YYNGEE. CDR3 length: 19 residues. CDR3: CASSVGPGQGLRVSYEQYF. The CDR3 region has the DNA TGTGCCAGCAGCGTGGGTCCGGGACAGGGCCTCCGGGTATCCTACGAGCAGTACTTC.

The rearrangement uses TRBV4-1 and TRBJ2-2; D unresolved. Germline lookup yields CDR1 MGHRA and CDR2 YSYEKL. V lost 3 bases, J lost 6 bases, and 11 bases lay in between. The CDR3 sequence is 14 residues long. CDR3 nucleotides: TGCGCCAGCAGCCAGGGCCCCCTCCCCGGGGAGCTGTTTTTT. It translates to CASSQGPLPGELFF.

This clone was seen just once. The gene calls are TRBV4-3 and TRBJ1-2, with TRBD1 as a possible D gene (6 bases). V gave up 3 bases and J gave up 10 bases, with 15 bases separating them. Germline V gene lookup returns CDR1 LGHNA and CDR2 YSLEER. This CDR3 is built from 13 residues. The CDR3 loop is CASSQVRQALYTF. CDR3 nucleotides: TGCGCCAGCAGCCAGGTCAGACAGGCTCTCTACACCTTC.

The gene calls are TRBV15 and TRBJ1-3, with a possible D match to TRBD1 (6 bases). This CDR3 has 14 residues. V dropped 3 bases and J dropped 0 bases, with 6 bases sitting between them. Germline CDR1 and CDR2: LNHNV and YYDKDF (reference sequence). This chain's CDR3 is CATSSRGSGNTIYF. CDR3 nucleotide sequence: TGTGCCACCAGCAGCAGGGGCTCTGGAAACACCATATATTTT.

The chain recombines TRBV2 with TRBJ1-2; 8 bases are a match to TRBD1. Per germline, CDR1 SNHLY and CDR2 FYNNEI. CDR3 length equals 16 residues. The trim removed 8 bases at V and 8 bases at J, leaving 19 bases unmatched. Here the CDR3 reads CASVLERGVRGQGYTF. As DNA, the CDR3 is TGTGCCAGCGTCTTAGAACGGGGCGTCAGGGGGCAGGGCTACACCTTC. Full variable domain (rest looked up from reference TRBV2 and TRBJ1-2): EPEVTQTPSHQVTQMGQEVILRCVPISNHLYFYWYRQILGQKVEFLVSFYNNEISEKSEIFDDQFSVERPDGSNFTLKIRSTKLEDSAMYFCASVLERGVRGQGYTFGSGTRLTVV.